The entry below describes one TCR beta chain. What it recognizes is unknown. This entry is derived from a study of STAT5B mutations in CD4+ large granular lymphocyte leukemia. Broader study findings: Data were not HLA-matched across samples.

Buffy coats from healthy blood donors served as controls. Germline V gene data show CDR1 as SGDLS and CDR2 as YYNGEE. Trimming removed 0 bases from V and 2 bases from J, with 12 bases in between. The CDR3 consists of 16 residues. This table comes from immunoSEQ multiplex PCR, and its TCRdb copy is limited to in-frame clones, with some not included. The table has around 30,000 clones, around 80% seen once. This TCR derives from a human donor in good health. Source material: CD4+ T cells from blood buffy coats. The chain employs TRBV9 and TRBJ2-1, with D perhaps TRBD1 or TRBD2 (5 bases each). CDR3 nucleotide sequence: TGTGCCAGCAGCGTAGATCCGGGACCAGCCTACAATGAGCAGTTCTTC. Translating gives CASSVDPGPAYNEQFF.